A single sample gave rise to the 21 T cell receptor beta chains below, sequenced in a study of blood T cell repertoires in COVID-19. Using immunoSEQ multiplex PCR, the repertoire was profiled, and TCRdb retains in-frame clones only, with some absent. The sample lists about 46,000 clones, roughly four fifths occurring once. The sequencing input was peripheral blood. These receptors were taken from a man in his fifties or sixties with active COVID-19.

The V and J genes are TRBV19 and TRBJ2-1; 9 bases agree with TRBD2. CDR3 length: 15 amino acids. Germline values: CDR1 LNHDA, CDR2 SQIVND (reference sequence). V dropped 4 bases and J dropped 7; count of bases not matched to a gene: 8. Here the CDR3 reads CASSTHSGGKNEQFF. As DNA, the CDR3 is TGTGCCAGTAGTACCCATAGCGGGGGCAAGAATGAGCAGTTCTTC.

The genes are TRBV5-4 and TRBJ2-7, with 7 bases matching TRBD2. This CDR3 contains 15 residues. Germline V gene data show CDR1 as SGHNT and CDR2 as YYREEE (reference sequence). V shed 0 bases and J 6 bases; nucleotides not matched to a gene: 9. The CDR3 is CASSLVATSSREQYF. CDR3 DNA: TGTGCCAGCAGCTTGGTAGCGACTAGCTCCCGCGAGCAGTACTTC.

The rearrangement links TRBV28 to TRBJ1-1; the match to TRBD1 covers 8 bases. The CDR3 extends over 14 amino acids. Per germline, CDR1 MDHEN and CDR2 SYDVKM. V dropped 3 bases and J dropped 0; count of bases not matched to a gene: 0. The CDR3 bases are TGTGCCAGCAGTTTGGACAGGGTGAACACTGAAGCTTTCTTT. This sequence encodes CASSLDRVNTEAFF. Complete variable domain (other parts from reference TRBV28 and TRBJ1-1): DVKVTQSSRYLVKRTGEKVFLECVQDMDHENMFWYRQDPGLGLRLIYFSYDVKMKEKGDIPEGYSVSREKKERFSLILESASTNQTSMYLCASSLDRVNTEAFFGQGTRLTVV.

The chain carries TRBV3-1 (or the pseudogene TRBV3-2) and TRBJ2-4; D is unresolved. The V and J ends lost 8 bases and 0 bases respectively, with 14 bases between them. The CDR3 is 15 residues long. The germline gives CDR1 LGHDT, CDR2 YNNKEL (reference sequence). The CDR3 loop reads CASSTTYLAKNIQYF. The CDR3, as DNA: TGTGCCAGCTCGACAACTTACTTAGCCAAAAACATTCAGTACTTC.

This chain joins TRBV27 and TRBJ2-1; 7 bases fit TRBD2. The CDR3 spans 16 residues. The germline V gene has CDR1 MNHEY and CDR2 SMNVEV (reference sequence). Losses at the gene ends were 4 bases for V and 7 bases for J; bases not matched to a gene: 13. DNA for the CDR3: TGTGCCAGCAGTTCCCCTTCTGTGGGAGGGTGGAATGAGCAGTTCTTC. The encoded protein is CASSSPSVGGWNEQFF.

J is TRBJ2-3 and V is TRBV7-2; 9 bases agree with TRBD2. Unmatched junction bases numbered 10, after V lost 1 base and J lost 2 bases. CDR3 length: 18 amino acids. Per germline, CDR1 SGHTA and CDR2 FQGNSA. The chain's CDR3 is CASSLEIAAGGHTDTQYF. CDR3 coding DNA: TGTGCCAGCAGCTTAGAAATTGCGGCGGGGGGGCACACAGATACGCAGTATTTT.

CDR3 bases: TGTGCCAGTAGTCCCGGTCCAGGGTACACCGGGGAGCTGTTTTTT. Its translation is CASSPGPGYTGELFF. The chain employs TRBV19 and TRBJ2-2, with a weak D call TRBD1 (5 bases). The CDR3 is made up of 15 amino acids. Trimming removed 5 bases from V and 3 bases from J, with 13 bases in between. Germline CDR1 reads LNHDA; CDR2 reads SQIVND (reference sequence). The full variable domain, completed using reference TRBV19 and TRBJ2-2, is DGGITQSPKYLFRKEGQNVTLSCEQNLNHDAMYWYRQDPGQGLRLIYYSQIVNDFQKGDIAEGYSVSREKKESFPLTVTSAQKNPTAFYLCASSPGPGYTGELFFGEGSRLTVL.

The chain has TRBV3-1 (or the pseudogene TRBV3-2) and TRBJ1-1; D unresolved. The CDR3 length is 13 residues. V dropped 1 base and J dropped 6 bases, with 9 bases sitting between them. Germline lookup yields CDR1 LGHDT and CDR2 YNNKEL (reference sequence). As DNA, the CDR3 is TGTGCCAGCAGCCAAGTTTCACGGGCTGAAGCTTTCTTT. Amino acid sequence: CASSQVSRAEAFF.

This clone appeared a few times. This CDR3 is CASSQAQGASQPQHF. The CDR3 DNA follows: TGCGCCAGCAGCCAAGCACAGGGGGCAAGCCAGCCCCAGCATTTT. The rearrangement links TRBV4-1 to TRBJ1-5, with TRBD1 identical over 9 bases. Germline values: CDR1 MGHRA, CDR2 YSYEKL. This CDR3 region has 15 residues. V was clipped by 1 base and J by 7 bases; unmatched bases: 5.

The J gene is TRBJ2-2, the V gene TRBV24-1; 7 bases fit TRBD1. V was clipped by 3 bases and J by 2 bases; unmatched bases: 8. Looked up from germline, CDR1 is KGHDR and CDR2 is SFDVKD. The length of the CDR3 is 17 residues. The CDR3 protein is CATSDTRQGVNTGELFF. The CDR3, as DNA: TGTGCCACCAGTGATACACGTCAGGGGGTTAACACCGGGGAGCTGTTTTTT.

The chain carries TRBV7-2 and TRBJ2-7; 10 nucleotides align to TRBD2. Germline-derived CDR1 and CDR2 are SGHTA and FQGNSA. CDR3 length: 16 residues. V dropped 0 bases and J dropped 4; count of bases not matched to a gene: 6. CDR3 sequence reads: CASSLAASGGSYEQYF. The CDR3 DNA is TGTGCCAGCAGCTTAGCGGCTAGCGGGGGATCTTACGAGCAGTACTTC.

The CDR3 sequence: CASSYGYGGSRAFF. The CDR3, as DNA: TGTGCCAGCAGTTACGGCTATGGGGGCTCGAGAGCTTTCTTT. The chain joins TRBV6-5 to TRBJ1-1; weak D call: TRBD1 (6 bases). The CDR3 totals 14 residues. The V and J ends lost 2 bases and 10 bases respectively, with 17 bases between them. The germline gives CDR1 MNHEY, CDR2 SVGAGI.

The V and J genes are TRBV10-3 and TRBJ1-3, with D possibly TRBD1 on 6 matching bases. The germline CDR1 and CDR2 sequences are ENHRY and SYGVKD. This CDR3 comprises 15 residues. V dropped 6 bases and J dropped 1 base, with 13 bases sitting between them. The CDR3 reads CAIRKGGASGNTIYF. The DNA of the CDR3 is TGTGCCATCAGAAAAGGGGGGGCTTCTGGAAACACCATATATTTT.

This clone was observed once. V gene TRBV18 combines with J gene TRBJ2-3; D is perhaps TRBD1 (6 bases). The CDR3 length is 16 residues. The V end lost 0 bases, the J end lost 8 bases, and 18 bases lay between the germline ends. In germline, CDR1 is KGHSH, CDR2 LQKENI. CDR3 in DNA: TGTGCCAGCTCACCACCTACCAGGGCCGTAGGGGGTACGCAGTATTTT. It codes for CASSPPTRAVGGTQYF.

The rearrangement links TRBV9 to TRBJ1-3; 7 bases line up with TRBD1. The ends lost 4 bases at V and 4 bases at J; junction bases unmatched: 5. The CDR3 spans 14 residues. Germline-derived CDR1 and CDR2 are SGDLS and YYNGEE. In DNA form, the CDR3 reads TGTGCCAGCAGCCCTACAGGGGAAGGAAACACCATATATTTT. Translated, it gives CASSPTGEGNTIYF.

The chain carries TRBV19 and TRBJ2-1; 7 positions match TRBD2. Trimming at V came to 7 bases and at J to 0 bases, leaving 9 bases not matched to a gene. The CDR3 spans 16 residues. The germline CDR1 and CDR2 sequences are LNHDA and SQIVND (reference sequence). The DNA for the CDR3 is TGTGCCAGTACGCCAAAAGCGGGGTTCTCCTACAATGAGCAGTTCTTC. Translated, it gives CASTPKAGFSYNEQFF.

The V call is TRBV7-2, the J call TRBJ2-1; 7 bases align to TRBD2. The V segment lost 2 bases and the J segment 8 bases; nucleotides outside the gene matches: 6. The CDR3 has 14 residues. Germline CDR1 reads SGHTA; CDR2 reads FQGNSA. DNA of the CDR3: TGTGCCAGCAGCTTAATGGTTGGGGGGGATGAGCAGTTCTTC. Encoded protein: CASSLMVGGDEQFF. Full variable domain (remainder filled in from reference TRBV7-2 and TRBJ2-1): GAGVSQSPSNKVTEKGKDVELRCDPISGHTALYWYRQSLGQGLEFLIYFQGNSAPDKSGLPSDRFSAERTGGSVSTLTIQRTQQEDSAVYLCASSLMVGGDEQFFGPGTRLTVL.

The CDR3, as DNA: TGTGCCAGCAGCTTAGGGGGAGCCGCCCCGAAAACGCAGTATTTT. Translated: CASSLGGAAPKTQYF. The chain recombines TRBV7-2 with TRBJ2-3; D is perhaps TRBD2 (5 bases). Germline V gene data show CDR1 as SGHTA and CDR2 as FQGNSA. This CDR3 is 15 amino acids long. V shed 1 base and J shed 9 bases, with 17 bases lying between them.

This sequence joins TRBV15 and TRBJ1-2; D possibly corresponds to TRBD1 (5 bases). Deletions cut 5 bases from V and 1 base from J, with 14 bases between. This CDR3 region has 15 residues. Germline V CDR1 and CDR2: LNHNV, YYDKDF (reference sequence). CDR3 DNA sequence: TGTGCCACCAGCCCGAGTGGGGGGAGTAACTATGGCTACACCTTC. Amino acids: CATSPSGGSNYGYTF.

J is TRBJ2-1 and V is TRBV19, with 7 bases fitting TRBD2. V shed 2 bases and J 5 bases; nucleotides not matched to a gene: 6. Germline V gene sequence: CDR1 LNHDA, CDR2 SQIVND (reference sequence). CDR3 length: 15 residues. CDR3 DNA sequence: TGTGCCAGTAGTATACCGGCGGGAGTCCACAATGAGCAGTTCTTC. This gives the protein CASSIPAGVHNEQFF. The variable domain in full, completed from reference TRBV19 and TRBJ2-1, reads DGGITQSPKYLFRKEGQNVTLSCEQNLNHDAMYWYRQDPGQGLRLIYYSQIVNDFQKGDIAEGYSVSREKKESFPLTVTSAQKNPTAFYLCASSIPAGVHNEQFFGPGTRLTVL.

The sample holds a few counts of this clone. The genes are TRBV4-1 and TRBJ2-2, with 7 positions matching TRBD2. This CDR3 is 21 amino acids long. Germline V gene lookup returns CDR1 MGHRA and CDR2 YSYEKL. Germline trimming cut 1 base from V and 0 bases from J; bases unmatched to any gene: 17. The CDR3 nucleotides are TGCGCCAGCAGCCAAGTCCTCATAGGGAGGGCGGTTTATACGAACACCGGGGAGCTGTTTTTT. This codes for CASSQVLIGRAVYTNTGELFF.